This TCR beta chain was profiled in a study of T-cell memory formation after mild COVID-19. V lost 3 bases and J 0 bases, leaving 10 bases between the germline ends. The CDR3 runs 15 residues. Per the germline V gene, CDR1 is MNHEY and CDR2 is SVGAGI. Broader study findings: CD4+ clones that contracted lay mainly in CM and EM; CD8+ ones lay in EMRA.

Sample barcodes and UMIs were carried by the TCR alpha and TCR beta cDNA libraries that 5'RACE generated with constant-segment primers. One entry per CDR3 protein results from TCRdb running MiXCR on the 5' RACE reads. The sample contains about 100,000 distinct CDR3 sequences, roughly 11% of which appear only once. In its sample, this clonotype was seen a few times. Antigen unknown. This clonotype was sampled from a man aged 18-30 years who had mild COVID-19 (a few samples of this study predate the infection). Cell type and time point are not known. Sequencing input: PBMCs or a T cell subset sorted from them (not recorded which). J is TRBJ2-3 and V is TRBV6-5; D is unclear. The CDR3 loop reads CASSYGRASTDTQYF. The CDR3 DNA reads as TGTGCCAGCAGTTATGGCAGAGCAAGCACAGATACGCAGTATTTT.